This entry describes one TCR beta chain. A much larger clone lies one base from this, so it may be a read error. TCRdb itself ran the PCR reads through MiXCR, one entry per CDR3 protein. Seen here are hundreds of thousands of distinct CDR3 sequences, 20% observed once, and the top ten hold roughly 0.9%. The record originates from a study of molecular identifiers for immune sequencing clone quantification. The source is a human donor in good health. Some libraries in this study had Jurkat cell RNA spiked in. Sequenced sample: naive CD8+ T cells from blood, with Jurkat cell RNA spiked in. Subset in this sample: FACS-sorted CD8+CD4-CCR7+CD45RA+ naive T cells.

For the CDR3, the DNA is TGTGCCAGCGGCTTCGGGACAGCCCCCTCGGGAGAGACCCAGTACTTC. This translates into CASGFGTAPSGETQYF. The chain combines TRBV11-2 with TRBJ2-5, with TRBD1 matching over 7 bases. CDR3 length equals 16 residues. Germline V gives CDR1 SGHAT, CDR2 FQNNGV.